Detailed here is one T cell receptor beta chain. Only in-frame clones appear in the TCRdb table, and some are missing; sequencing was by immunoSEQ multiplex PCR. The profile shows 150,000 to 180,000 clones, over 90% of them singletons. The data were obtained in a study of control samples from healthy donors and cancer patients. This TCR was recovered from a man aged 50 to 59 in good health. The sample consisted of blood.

CDR3 bases: TGTGCCAGCAGCATAAACAGGTTAGGCGAGCAGTACTTC. It encodes CASSINRLGEQYF. The genes are TRBV7-2 and TRBJ2-7; maybe TRBD1 (5 bases). The CDR3 has 13 amino acids. V lost 5 bases and J lost 6, with 14 bases in between. Germline V gives CDR1 SGHTA, CDR2 FQGNSA.